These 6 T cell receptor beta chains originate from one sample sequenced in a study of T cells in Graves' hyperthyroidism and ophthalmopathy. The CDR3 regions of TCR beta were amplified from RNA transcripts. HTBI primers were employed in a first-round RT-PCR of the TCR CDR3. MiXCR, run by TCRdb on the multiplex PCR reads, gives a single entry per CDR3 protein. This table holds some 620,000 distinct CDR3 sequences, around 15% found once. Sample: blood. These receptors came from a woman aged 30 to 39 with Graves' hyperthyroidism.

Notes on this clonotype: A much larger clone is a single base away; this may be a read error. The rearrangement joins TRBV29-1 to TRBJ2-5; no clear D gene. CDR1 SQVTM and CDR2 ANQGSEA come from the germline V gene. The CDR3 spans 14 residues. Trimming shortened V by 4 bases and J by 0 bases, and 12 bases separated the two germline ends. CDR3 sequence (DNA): TGCAGCGTTGGAGGATTGCAGTACCAAGAGACCCAGTACTTC. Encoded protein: CSVGGLQYQETQYF.

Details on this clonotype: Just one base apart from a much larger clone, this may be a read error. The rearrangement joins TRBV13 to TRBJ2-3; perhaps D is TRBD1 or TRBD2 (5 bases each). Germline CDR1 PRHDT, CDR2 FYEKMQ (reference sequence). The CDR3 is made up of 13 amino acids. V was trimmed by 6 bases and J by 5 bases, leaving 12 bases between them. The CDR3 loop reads CASSFPGRDTQYF. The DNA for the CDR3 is TGTGCCAGCAGTTTTCCGGGGCGAGATACGCAGTATTTT.

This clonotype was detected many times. Here the CDR3 reads CASSFGGSAETQYF. The CDR3 bases are TGTGCCAGCAGTTTTGGCGGGAGTGCGGAGACCCAGTACTTC. V usage is TRBV12-3 or TRBV12-4 and J usage is TRBJ2-5; TRBD2 agrees at 7 bases. The CDR3 spans 14 residues. J was trimmed by 5 bases and V by 3 bases; bases with no gene match: 6.

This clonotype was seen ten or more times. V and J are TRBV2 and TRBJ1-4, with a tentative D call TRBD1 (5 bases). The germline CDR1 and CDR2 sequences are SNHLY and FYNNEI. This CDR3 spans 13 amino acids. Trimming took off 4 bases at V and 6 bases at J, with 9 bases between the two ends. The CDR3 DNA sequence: TGTGCCAGCAGTGTGGGGGTATATGAAAAACTGTTTTTT. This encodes CASSVGVYEKLFF.

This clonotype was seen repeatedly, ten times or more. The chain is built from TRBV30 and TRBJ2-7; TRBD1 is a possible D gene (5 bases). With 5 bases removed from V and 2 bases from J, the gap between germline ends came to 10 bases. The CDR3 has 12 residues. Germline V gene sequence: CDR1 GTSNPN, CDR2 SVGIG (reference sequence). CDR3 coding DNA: TGTGCCTGGCAAACAGGTACCTACGAGCAGTACTTC. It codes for CAWQTGTYEQYF.

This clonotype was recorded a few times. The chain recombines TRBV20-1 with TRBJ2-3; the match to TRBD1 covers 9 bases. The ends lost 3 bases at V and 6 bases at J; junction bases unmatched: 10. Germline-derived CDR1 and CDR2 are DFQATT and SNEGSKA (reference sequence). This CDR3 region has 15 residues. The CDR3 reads CSARVVQGAGDTQYF. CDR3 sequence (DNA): TGCAGTGCTAGGGTGGTACAGGGGGCCGGGGATACGCAGTATTTT.